This T cell receptor beta chain appears in the sequencing data of a study of blood T cell repertoires in COVID-19. In the study overall: Acute-phase and convalescent COVID-19 samples originated in the United States, Italy and Spain. From T cells, B-cell-depleted T cells, or PBMCs came the material, which was cDNA or gDNA.

This CDR3 is 12 amino acids long. Between the trimmed V and J ends, which lost 4 bases and 11 bases, there was a span of 15 bases. CDR1 is SGHRS, CDR2 YFSETQ, per germline. Original processing methods: Reference gene primer amplification yielded estimated nucleated cell counts. The protocol was immunoSEQ multiplex PCR, while the TCRdb copy is restricted to in-frame clones and leaves out a portion. The V and J calls and clone size were taken over from that table, and D and trimming were inferred from the DNA. The table has roughly 80,000 clones, more than 75% seen once. The V gene is TRBV5-1, the J gene TRBJ1-1; D is uncertain. The sequenced material came from peripheral blood. This receptor was obtained from a woman in her 70s with acute or convalescent COVID-19. The CDR3 bases are TGCGCCAGCAGCCCCGTCGGCGCGGAGGCTTTCTTT. It encodes CASSPVGAEAFF.